Below are 27 T cell receptor beta chains sequenced from a single sample in a study of blood T cell repertoires in COVID-19. Assay: immunoSEQ multiplex PCR; the TCRdb copy retains only in-frame clones and omits some. This sample has about 260,000 clones, with 80% to 90% found just once. The sequencing input was PBMCs or T cells enriched from blood (not recorded which). These TCRs come from a woman aged 18-29 years who had recovered from COVID-19.

This chain connects TRBV6-5 to TRBJ1-6; TRBD1 is a possible D gene (5 bases). The CDR3 contains 15 residues. Per germline, CDR1 MNHEY and CDR2 SVGAGI. Trimming removed 2 bases at V and 5 bases at J, with 10 bases between. CDR3 region: CASSYGGNHNSPLHF. CDR3 in DNA: TGTGCCAGCAGTTACGGGGGGAATCATAATTCACCCCTCCACTTT.

This clone was detected only a few times. The genes are TRBV1 and TRBJ1-5; the tabulated D call, TRBD1, remains unverified against the DNA. TRBV1 has pseudogene status. This CDR3 spans 16 amino acids. The CDR3 here is CTSSPPRGSGNQPQHF. The CDR3 DNA reads as TGCACCAGCAGCCCACCCAGGGGGAGCGGCAATCAGCCCCAGCATTTT.

The chain links TRBV27 to TRBJ1-2; D uncertain. The CDR3 is made up of 15 amino acids. The germline V gene encodes CDR1 MNHEY and CDR2 SMNVEV (reference sequence). V dropped 6 bases and J dropped 4 bases, with 18 bases sitting between them. CDR3 in DNA: TGTGCCAGCAGACCTGACGGTAGCCAGCTCTATGGCTACACCTTC. Translation gives CASRPDGSQLYGYTF.

The CDR3 DNA reads as TGTGCCAGTAGTAGGGCGGGGAACACCGGGGAGCTGTTTTTT. Protein: CASSRAGNTGELFF. The gene calls are TRBV19 and TRBJ2-2, with D tentatively TRBD2 (5 bases). Deletions cut 4 bases from V and 1 base from J, with 7 bases between. Looked up from germline, CDR1 is LNHDA and CDR2 is SQIVND (reference sequence). The CDR3 spans 14 residues.

The J gene is TRBJ2-3, the V gene TRBV6-5, with 7 positions matching TRBD2. The CDR3 is 15 residues long. Germline V lookup: CDR1 MNHEY, CDR2 SVGAGI. The V and J ends lost 4 bases and 7 bases, in that order; junction bases with no gene match: 11. DNA of the CDR3: TGTGCCAGCAGTTCCCCGGGACTACCGTATAATACGCAGTATTTT. Residues: CASSSPGLPYNTQYF.

V is TRBV30 and J is TRBJ1-6, with 7 bases matching TRBD1. In germline, CDR1 is GTSNPN, CDR2 SVGIG (reference sequence). V shed 0 bases, J shed 10 bases, and the junction held 9 bases outside the gene matches. The CDR3 contains 15 residues. The chain's CDR3 is CAWSVGGGGNSPLHF. The CDR3 bases are TGTGCCTGGAGTGTAGGAGGGGGCGGAAACTCACCCCTCCACTTT.

Written as DNA, the CDR3 is TGTGCCATCAGTGAGTCGGCGGTGGCGGCAGGGCTTGGCTACACCTTC. Translated: CAISESAVAAGLGYTF. The J gene is TRBJ1-2, the V gene TRBV10-3; weak D call: TRBD1 (5 bases). V gave up 0 bases and J gave up 7 bases, with 18 bases separating them. From germline, CDR1 is ENHRY and CDR2 SYGVKD. The CDR3 loop spans 16 amino acids.

The CDR3 DNA is TGTGCCAGCAGCTTCGGACCCCTAGCGGGGGCGGGCTATACGCAGTATTTT. It yields the protein CASSFGPLAGAGYTQYF. This rearrangement joins TRBV13 to TRBJ2-3; 10 positions agree with TRBD2. The ends lost 3 bases at V and 7 bases at J; junction bases unmatched: 13. Germline-derived CDR1 and CDR2 are PRHDT and FYEKMQ (reference sequence). The CDR3 is 17 residues long.

This chain links TRBV3-1 (or the pseudogene TRBV3-2) with TRBJ1-5, with TRBD1 as a possible D gene (6 bases). Looked up from germline, CDR1 is LGHDT and CDR2 is YNNKEL (reference sequence). Trimming cost V 1 base and J 0 bases, with 10 bases left between them. This CDR3 region has 16 residues. Written as DNA, the CDR3 is TGTGCCAGCAGCCAAGGGGGACAAAATAGCAATCAGCCCCAGCATTTT. Translated, it gives CASSQGGQNSNQPQHF.

The chain has TRBV2 and TRBJ2-1; 8 bases agree with TRBD2. The CDR3 loop spans 15 amino acids. Germline V gene lookup returns CDR1 SNHLY and CDR2 FYNNEI. After removal of 5 bases from V and 9 bases from J, the junction contained 12 bases not matched to a gene. Written as DNA, the CDR3 is TGTGCCAGCAGTTTGGAGCGGGGGTCCTCCTTTGAGCAGTTCTTC. Its protein product is CASSLERGSSFEQFF. The entire variable domain, with the rest obtained from reference TRBV2 and TRBJ2-1, is as follows: EPEVTQTPSHQVTQMGQEVILRCVPISNHLYFYWYRQILGQKVEFLVSFYNNEISEKSEIFDDQFSVERPDGSNFTLKIRSTKLEDSAMYFCASSLERGSSFEQFFGPGTRLTVL.

V usage is TRBV2 and J usage is TRBJ2-7, with D possibly being TRBD2 (5 bases). Germline V gene lookup returns CDR1 SNHLY and CDR2 FYNNEI. This CDR3 has 14 residues. Trimming took 2 bases from V and 5 from J, leaving 13 bases between them. The CDR3 here is CASSERVGADEQYF. The DNA of the CDR3 is TGTGCCAGCAGTGAAAGGGTCGGAGCGGACGAGCAGTACTTC.

This rearrangement joins TRBV5-1 to TRBJ1-1; 8 positions match TRBD1. The CDR3 consists of 13 residues. CDR1 and CDR2 (germline): SGHRS, YFSETQ. V lost 3 bases, J lost 10 bases, and 8 bases stayed unmatched. CDR3: CASSSTSGGLAFF. CDR3 nucleotides: TGCGCCAGCAGCTCAACATCAGGGGGCTTAGCTTTCTTT.

The chain recombines TRBV5-6 with TRBJ1-2; the match to TRBD1 covers 7 bases. Trimming removed 0 bases from V and 3 bases from J; junction bases left unmatched: 8. This CDR3 has 16 residues. The V gene's germline CDR1 is SGHDT and CDR2 YYEEEE. The CDR3 protein is CASSLVTGHGYYGYTF. CDR3 DNA: TGTGCCAGCAGCTTGGTGACAGGGCATGGTTACTATGGCTACACCTTC.

The chain recombines TRBV5-6 with TRBJ1-6, with 7 nucleotides matching TRBD1. The germline V gene encodes CDR1 SGHDT and CDR2 YYEEEE. This CDR3 has 14 amino acids. V lost 4 bases to trimming and J lost 6 bases; unmatched junction nucleotides: 4. CDR3 sequence reads: CASSINRGNSPLHF. The CDR3 nucleotides are TGTGCCAGCAGCATCAACAGGGGTAATTCACCCCTCCACTTT.

This clone was detected ten times or more. The CDR3 loop is CASSPGTDNSPLHF. CDR3 DNA: TGTGCCAGCAGCCCCGGGACAGATAATTCACCCCTCCACTTT. V and J are TRBV9 and TRBJ1-6, with 7 bases lining up with TRBD1. After removal of 4 bases from V and 5 bases from J, the junction contained 3 bases not matched to a gene. Germline CDR1 SGDLS, CDR2 YYNGEE. This CDR3 contains 14 residues.

This chain uses TRBV6-5 with TRBJ2-1; possibly TRBD2 for D (5 bases). This CDR3 spans 14 amino acids. Looked up from germline, CDR1 is MNHEY and CDR2 is SVGAGI. Trimming shortened V by 5 bases and J by 6 bases, and 14 bases separated the two germline ends. For the CDR3, the DNA is TGTGCCAGCAGTCAACTAGGAAGCGGCAATGAGCAGTTCTTC. Residues: CASSQLGSGNEQFF.

V gene TRBV7-9 combines with J gene TRBJ1-3; perhaps TRBD1 as D (6 bases). The V gene lost 3 bases and the J gene lost 0 bases, with 9 bases spanning the gap. The CDR3 has 15 residues. Per germline, CDR1 SEHNR and CDR2 FQNEAQ (reference sequence). This CDR3 is CASSFQGSSGNTIYF. As DNA, the CDR3 is TGTGCCAGCAGCTTCCAGGGGAGCTCTGGAAACACCATATATTTT.

The CDR3 protein is CASRSRGGHGNTIYF. The CDR3 bases are TGTGCCAGCAGGTCACGCGGAGGGCACGGAAACACCATATATTTT. V and J are TRBV28 and TRBJ1-3, with no clear D. Per germline, CDR1 MDHEN and CDR2 SYDVKM. CDR3 length: 15 amino acids. The V end lost 6 bases, the J end lost 4 bases, and 16 bases lay between the germline ends.

V gene TRBV4-1 combines with J gene TRBJ2-7, with 11 positions matching TRBD2. With V trimmed by 4 bases and J by 3 bases, 5 bases remained unmatched. The CDR3 is 15 amino acids. In germline, CDR1 is MGHRA, CDR2 YSYEKL. In DNA, the CDR3 is TGCGCCAGCAGCCGATCTAGCGGGGGGATCTACGAGCAGTACTTC. The encoded protein is CASSRSSGGIYEQYF.

This clone was picked up a small number of times. This chain joins TRBV5-6 and TRBJ2-7; 8 bases map to TRBD1. From germline, CDR1 is SGHDT and CDR2 YYEEEE. The CDR3 loop spans 13 amino acids. V was clipped by 3 bases and J by 3 bases; unmatched bases: 2. The CDR3: CASSSTGGYEQYF. CDR3 bases: TGTGCCAGCAGCTCAACAGGGGGCTACGAGCAGTACTTC.

The chain links TRBV19 to TRBJ2-2; 11 positions agree with TRBD2. J lost 5 bases, V lost 9 bases, and 8 bases had no gene match. Germline V lookup: CDR1 LNHDA, CDR2 SQIVND (reference sequence). The CDR3 consists of 15 residues. In nucleotides, the CDR3 is TGTGCCAGCCACTCAATAGCGGGGGGGACCGGGGAGCTGTTTTTT. Protein: CASHSIAGGTGELFF.

Only one count was recorded for this clone. This chain links TRBV29-1 with TRBJ1-4; D is unclear. Deletions cut 3 bases from V and 5 bases from J, with 10 bases between. Per the germline V gene, CDR1 is SQVTM and CDR2 is ANQGSEA. CDR3 length: 13 residues. CDR3 protein: CSVDAGGNEKLFF. DNA of the CDR3: TGCAGCGTTGATGCAGGCGGGAATGAAAAACTGTTTTTT.

This clone has just one count. V gene TRBV19 combines with J gene TRBJ1-2; the match to TRBD1 covers 11 bases. The CDR3 runs to 15 residues. Germline V gene data show CDR1 as LNHDA and CDR2 as SQIVND (reference sequence). J gave up 9 bases and V 4 bases, and 10 bases lay outside the gene matches. CDR3 loop: CASSTQRTGGLSYTF. CDR3 bases: TGTGCCAGTAGTACCCAAAGGACAGGGGGCTTAAGCTACACCTTC.

The genes are TRBV7-9 and TRBJ2-2; 12 bases map to TRBD2. V lost 5 bases to trimming and J lost 1 base; unmatched junction nucleotides: 8. The CDR3 spans 18 residues. The germline V gene encodes CDR1 SEHNR and CDR2 FQNEAQ (reference sequence). DNA for the CDR3: TGTGCCAGCAGCACGAGGACTAGCGGGATAGAGAACACCGGGGAGCTGTTTTTT. This translates into CASSTRTSGIENTGELFF.

A single count supports this clone. One end of the junction varies from germline; a read error may be responsible. The chain joins TRBV6-5 to TRBJ1-6; D remains unclear. CDR3 size: 15 residues. Looked up from germline, CDR1 is MNHEY and CDR2 is SVGAGI. CDR3 bases: TGTACCAGCAGGCCCTTGAGCTCCTATAATTCACCCCTCCACTTT. Translation: CTSRPLSSYNSPLHF.

This chain joins TRBV15 and TRBJ2-3, with a possible D match to TRBD2 (5 bases). Trimming stripped 0 bases from V and 3 bases from J, with 13 bases between. Germline V lookup: CDR1 LNHNV, CDR2 YYDKDF (reference sequence). The CDR3 totals 16 residues. CDR3 coding DNA: TGTGCCACCAGCAGAGAGATTTGGCCGGGGACAGATACGCAGTATTTT. Its translation: CATSREIWPGTDTQYF.

The chain joins TRBV14 to TRBJ1-2; weak D call: TRBD1 (5 bases). V lost 3 bases, J lost 4 bases, and 12 bases lay in between. The CDR3 sequence is 14 residues long. Germline CDR1 and CDR2: SGHDN and FVKESK. The CDR3 reads CASSQARVGYGYTF. The CDR3 nucleotides read TGTGCCAGCAGCCAGGCCAGGGTTGGCTATGGCTACACCTTC.